A selection of T cell receptor beta chains follows, all from one sample in a study of spatial heterogeneity in lung cancer. TCRdb re-analysed the 5' RACE reads in MiXCR, keeping a single row per CDR3 protein. The data contain about 23,000 distinct CDR3 sequences, under 4% of them singletons. Sequenced material: PBMCs, taken at surgery. These TCRs come from a female donor with early-stage non-small cell lung cancer. CDR3s leave out the opening cysteine and the closing phenylalanine or tryptophan.

TRBV29-1	TRBJ1-4	SVFTGQGDEKLF
TRBV7-9	TRBJ1-1	ASSFDKEAF
TRBV28	TRBJ2-5	ASKPGGTIETQY
TRBV11-2	TRBJ1-5	ASSLAGAQPQH
TRBV5-4	TRBJ1-4	ASSSPGTGQLF
TRBV6-1	TRBJ2-1	ASSPKVEGADEQF
TRBV28	TRBJ1-2	ASSFGGYGYT
TRBV27	TRBJ2-1	ASSLSGEGRGPNEQF
TRBV2	TRBJ2-5	ASMGETQY
TRBV6-6	TRBJ2-1	ASSLTREQF
TRBV28	TRBJ1-5	ASGEGQGAGNQPQH
TRBV6-5	TRBJ2-3	ASSTSGVSTDTQY
TRBV4-1	TRBJ1-5	ASSQLSNQPQH
TRBV7-2	TRBJ2-3	ASSRERGTDTQY
TRBV5-1	TRBJ2-2	ASSPEGQIYTGELF
TRBV20-1	TRBJ2-1	SARDPSGGSGYEQF
TRBV20-1	TRBJ2-7	SARNSGSYEQY
TRBV5-1	TRBJ2-7	ASSVSATYEQY
TRBV18	TRBJ2-3	ASSPPSGEGSTDTQY
TRBV28	TRBJ1-6	ALQQGGYNSPLH
TRBV7-6	TRBJ1-6	ASRSGTGNSPLH
TRBV9	TRBJ1-4	ASSVDPSTNEKLF
TRBV12-3/TRBV12-4	TRBJ2-1	ASSRTGVKF
TRBV7-9	TRBJ2-1	ASSGRDEQF
TRBV9	TRBJ1-2	ASSVELTGNYGYT
TRBV6-6	TRBJ2-4	ASSPEGRQGLAKNIQY
TRBV5-1	TRBJ2-3	ASSRSGSTDTQY
TRBV6-2/TRBV6-3	TRBJ2-1	ASSPLSSDEQF
TRBV19	TRBJ2-1	ASSIHREVF
TRBV11-1	TRBJ2-1	ASSLAGLGFVEQF
TRBV12-3/TRBV12-4	TRBJ1-2	ASSLETGIVNYGYT
TRBV20-1	TRBJ2-1	SARGASTSGNYNEQF
TRBV15	TRBJ1-1	ATSAGTGSTEAF
TRBV5-1	TRBJ2-2	ASSSQDRDDTGELF
TRBV20-1	TRBJ2-7	SARDGTGDSGGHYEQY
TRBV11-2	TRBJ1-5	ASSLGTGEVQNQPQH
TRBV15	TRBJ1-5	ATSPNLYGTGDQPQH
TRBV4-1	TRBJ1-1	ASRVGRVLNTEAF
TRBV19	TRBJ2-5	ASRGQSQETQY